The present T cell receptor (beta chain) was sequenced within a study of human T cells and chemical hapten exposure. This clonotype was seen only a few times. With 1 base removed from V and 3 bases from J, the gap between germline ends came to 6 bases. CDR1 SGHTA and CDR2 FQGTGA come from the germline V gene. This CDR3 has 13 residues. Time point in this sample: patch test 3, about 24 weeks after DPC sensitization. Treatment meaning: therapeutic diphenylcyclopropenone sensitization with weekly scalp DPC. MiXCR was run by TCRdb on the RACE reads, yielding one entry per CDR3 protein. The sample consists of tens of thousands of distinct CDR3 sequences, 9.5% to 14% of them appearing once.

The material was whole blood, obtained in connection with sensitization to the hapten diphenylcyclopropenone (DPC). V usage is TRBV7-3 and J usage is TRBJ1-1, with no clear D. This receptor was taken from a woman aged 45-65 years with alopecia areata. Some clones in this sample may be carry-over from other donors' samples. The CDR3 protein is CASSLRVDTEAFF. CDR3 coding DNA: TGTGCCAGCAGCTTAAGGGTGGACACTGAAGCTTTCTTT.